Described below is a single T cell receptor beta chain sequence and its context. Under the authors' procedure: Amplification with reference gene primers provided the estimates of nucleated cell counts. Some clones are missing from TCRdb's copy, which holds only in-frame ones; the method was immunoSEQ multiplex PCR. V, J and clone size are taken as reported in that table, and D and trimming were inferred from the DNA itself. The sample shows about 160,000 clones, roughly four fifths of them seen only once. This CDR3 comprises 13 residues. V shed 0 bases and J shed 1 base, with 4 bases lying between them. Germline V lookup: CDR1 SGHRS, CDR2 YFSETQ. This entry belongs to a study of blood T cell repertoires in COVID-19. Study overall: Researchers got acute and convalescent COVID-19 samples from the United States, Italy and Spain. PBMCs, B-cell-depleted T cells, or T cells provided the cDNA or gDNA that made up the material.

The sample taken for sequencing was peripheral blood. The chain is built from TRBV5-1 and TRBJ1-1; D remains unclear. This clonotype was obtained from a woman older than 75 with acute or convalescent COVID-19. The CDR3 sequence is CASSLAENTEAFF. For the CDR3, the DNA is TGCGCCAGCAGCTTGGCAGAGAACACTGAAGCTTTCTTT.